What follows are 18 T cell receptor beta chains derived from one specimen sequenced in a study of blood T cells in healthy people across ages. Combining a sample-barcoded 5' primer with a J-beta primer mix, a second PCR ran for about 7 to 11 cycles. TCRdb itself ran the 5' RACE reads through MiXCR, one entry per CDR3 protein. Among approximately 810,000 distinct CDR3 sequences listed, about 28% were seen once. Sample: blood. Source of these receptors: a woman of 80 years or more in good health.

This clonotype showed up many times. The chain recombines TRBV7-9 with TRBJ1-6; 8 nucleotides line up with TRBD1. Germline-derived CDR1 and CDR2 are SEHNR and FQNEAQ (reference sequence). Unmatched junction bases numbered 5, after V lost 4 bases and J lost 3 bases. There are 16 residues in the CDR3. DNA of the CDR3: TGTGCCAGCAGCTACGGACAGGGCTTCTATAATTCACCCCTCCACTTT. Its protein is CASSYGQGFYNSPLHF.

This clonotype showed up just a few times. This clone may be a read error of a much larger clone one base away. The CDR3 DNA reads TGCGCCAGCAGCCAAGAATGGGACAGGGACAATCAGCCCCAGCATTTT. It translates to CASSQEWDRDNQPQHF. This chain connects TRBV4-3 to TRBJ1-5; the match to TRBD1 covers 9 bases. After removal of 0 bases from V and 3 bases from J, the junction contained 3 bases not matched to a gene. Per the germline V gene, CDR1 is LGHNA and CDR2 is YSLEER. The CDR3 extends over 16 amino acids.

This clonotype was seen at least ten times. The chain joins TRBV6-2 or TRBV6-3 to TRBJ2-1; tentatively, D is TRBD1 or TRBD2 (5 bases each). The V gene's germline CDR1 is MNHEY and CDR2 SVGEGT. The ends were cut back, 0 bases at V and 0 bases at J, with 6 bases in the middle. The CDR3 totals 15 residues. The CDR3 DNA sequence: TGTGCCAGCAGTTACTCGGGGACCTCCTACAATGAGCAGTTCTTC. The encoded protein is CASSYSGTSYNEQFF.

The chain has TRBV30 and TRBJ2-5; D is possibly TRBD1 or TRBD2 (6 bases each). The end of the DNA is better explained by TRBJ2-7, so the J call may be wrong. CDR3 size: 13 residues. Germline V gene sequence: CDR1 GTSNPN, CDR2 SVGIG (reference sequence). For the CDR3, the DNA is TGTGCCTGGAACCCCGGGGGCTTCTACGAGCAGTACTTC. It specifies CAWNPGGFYEQYF.

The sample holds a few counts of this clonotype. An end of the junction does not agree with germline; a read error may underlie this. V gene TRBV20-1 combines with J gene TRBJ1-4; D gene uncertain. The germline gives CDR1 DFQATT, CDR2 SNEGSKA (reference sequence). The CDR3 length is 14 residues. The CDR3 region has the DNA TGCTGTGCTAGAGACCCCATACCCAATGAAAAACTGTTTTTT. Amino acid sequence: CCARDPIPNEKLFF.

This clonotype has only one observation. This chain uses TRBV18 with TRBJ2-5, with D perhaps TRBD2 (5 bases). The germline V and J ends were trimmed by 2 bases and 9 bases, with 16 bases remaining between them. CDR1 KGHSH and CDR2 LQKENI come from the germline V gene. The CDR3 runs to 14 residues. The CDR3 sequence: CASSPNGQERAQYF. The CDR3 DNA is TGTGCCAGCTCACCAAACGGCCAAGAGAGGGCCCAGTACTTC.

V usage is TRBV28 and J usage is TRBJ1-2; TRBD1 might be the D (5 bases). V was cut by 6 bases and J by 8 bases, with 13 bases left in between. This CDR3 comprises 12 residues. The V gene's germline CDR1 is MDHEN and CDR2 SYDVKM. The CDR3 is CASSLRDMGYTF. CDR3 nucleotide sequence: TGTGCCAGCAGCCTCAGGGATATGGGCTACACCTTC.

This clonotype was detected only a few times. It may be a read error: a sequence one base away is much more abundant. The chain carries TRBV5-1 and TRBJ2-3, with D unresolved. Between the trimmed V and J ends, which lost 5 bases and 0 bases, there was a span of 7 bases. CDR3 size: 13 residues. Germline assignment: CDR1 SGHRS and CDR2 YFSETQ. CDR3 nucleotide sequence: TGCGCCAGCAGGGCACCCAGCACAGATACGCAGTATTTT. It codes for CASRAPSTDTQYF.

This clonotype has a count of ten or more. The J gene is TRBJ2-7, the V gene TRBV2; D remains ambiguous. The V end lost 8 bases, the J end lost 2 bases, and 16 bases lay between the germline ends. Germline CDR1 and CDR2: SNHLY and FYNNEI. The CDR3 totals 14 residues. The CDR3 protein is CASLRPGSTYEQYF. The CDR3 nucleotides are TGTGCCAGCCTTAGGCCCGGTAGCACCTACGAGCAGTACTTC.

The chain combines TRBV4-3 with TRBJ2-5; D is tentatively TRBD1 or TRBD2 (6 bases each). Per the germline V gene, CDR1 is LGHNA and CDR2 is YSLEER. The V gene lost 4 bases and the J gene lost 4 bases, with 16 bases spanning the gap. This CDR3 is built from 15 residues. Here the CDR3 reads CASSPTGAPRETQYF. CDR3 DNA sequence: TGCGCCAGCAGCCCCACGGGGGCCCCTCGAGAGACCCAGTACTTC.

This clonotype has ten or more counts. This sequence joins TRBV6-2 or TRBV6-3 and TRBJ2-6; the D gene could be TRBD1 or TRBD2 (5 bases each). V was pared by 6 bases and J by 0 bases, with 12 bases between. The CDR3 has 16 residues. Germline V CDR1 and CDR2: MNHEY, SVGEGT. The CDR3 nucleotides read TGTGCCAGCAGCCTAACCGGGGCCTCTGGGGCCAACGTCCTGACTTTC. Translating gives CASSLTGASGANVLTF.

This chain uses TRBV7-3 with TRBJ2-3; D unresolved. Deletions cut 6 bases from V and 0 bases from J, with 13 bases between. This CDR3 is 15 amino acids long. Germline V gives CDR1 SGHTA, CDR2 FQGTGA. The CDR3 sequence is CASRTGPMSTDTQYF. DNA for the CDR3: TGTGCCAGCAGAACCGGACCAATGAGCACAGATACGCAGTATTTT.

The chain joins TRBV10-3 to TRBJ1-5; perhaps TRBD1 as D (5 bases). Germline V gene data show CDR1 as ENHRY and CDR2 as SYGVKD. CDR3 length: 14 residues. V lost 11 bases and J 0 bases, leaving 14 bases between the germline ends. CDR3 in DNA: TGTGCCTCGGGGGAGGGTAATAGCAATCAGCCCCAGCATTTT. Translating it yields CASGEGNSNQPQHF.

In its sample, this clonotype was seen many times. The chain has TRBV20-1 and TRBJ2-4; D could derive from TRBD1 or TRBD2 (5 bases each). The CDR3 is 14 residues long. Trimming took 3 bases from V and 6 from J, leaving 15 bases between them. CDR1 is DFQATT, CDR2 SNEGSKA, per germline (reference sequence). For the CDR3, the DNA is TGCAGTGCTAGTGCCTCCCCCGGGACAAACATTCAGTACTTC. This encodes CSASASPGTNIQYF.

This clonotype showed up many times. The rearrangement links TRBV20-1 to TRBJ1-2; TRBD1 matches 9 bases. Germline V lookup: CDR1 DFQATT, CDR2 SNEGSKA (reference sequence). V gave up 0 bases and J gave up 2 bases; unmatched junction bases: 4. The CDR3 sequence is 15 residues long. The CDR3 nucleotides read TGCAGTGCTAGAGAGGAGGGGACAGGGAACTATGGCTACACCTTC. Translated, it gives CSAREEGTGNYGYTF.

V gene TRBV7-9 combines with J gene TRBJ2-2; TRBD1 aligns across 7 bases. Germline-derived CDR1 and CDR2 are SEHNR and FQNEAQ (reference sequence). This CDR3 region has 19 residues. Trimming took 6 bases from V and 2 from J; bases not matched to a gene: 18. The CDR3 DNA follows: TGTGCCAGCAGGCCAATAAGGGGGCGCTCCCTCTTTAACACCGGGGAGCTGTTTTTT. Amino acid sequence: CASRPIRGRSLFNTGELFF.

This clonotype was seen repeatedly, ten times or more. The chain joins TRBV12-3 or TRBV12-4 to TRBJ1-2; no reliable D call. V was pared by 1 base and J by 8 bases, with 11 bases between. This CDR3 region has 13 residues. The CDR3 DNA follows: TGTGCCAGCAGTTTAGAAAGGGAGGCGGGCTACACCTTC. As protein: CASSLEREAGYTF.

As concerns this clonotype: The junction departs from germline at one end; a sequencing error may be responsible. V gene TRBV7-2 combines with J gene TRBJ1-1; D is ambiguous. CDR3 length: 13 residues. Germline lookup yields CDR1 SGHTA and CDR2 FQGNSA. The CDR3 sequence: CARSLRRDTEAFF. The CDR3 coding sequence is TGTGCCCGCAGCTTACGGCGAGACACTGAAGCTTTCTTT. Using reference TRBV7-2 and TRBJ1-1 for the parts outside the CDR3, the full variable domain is GAGVSQSPSNKVTEKGKDVELRCDPISGHTALYWYRQSLGQGLEFLIYFQGNSAPDKSGLPSDRFSAERTGGSVSTLTIQRTQQEDSAVYLCARSLRRDTEAFFGQGTRLTVV.